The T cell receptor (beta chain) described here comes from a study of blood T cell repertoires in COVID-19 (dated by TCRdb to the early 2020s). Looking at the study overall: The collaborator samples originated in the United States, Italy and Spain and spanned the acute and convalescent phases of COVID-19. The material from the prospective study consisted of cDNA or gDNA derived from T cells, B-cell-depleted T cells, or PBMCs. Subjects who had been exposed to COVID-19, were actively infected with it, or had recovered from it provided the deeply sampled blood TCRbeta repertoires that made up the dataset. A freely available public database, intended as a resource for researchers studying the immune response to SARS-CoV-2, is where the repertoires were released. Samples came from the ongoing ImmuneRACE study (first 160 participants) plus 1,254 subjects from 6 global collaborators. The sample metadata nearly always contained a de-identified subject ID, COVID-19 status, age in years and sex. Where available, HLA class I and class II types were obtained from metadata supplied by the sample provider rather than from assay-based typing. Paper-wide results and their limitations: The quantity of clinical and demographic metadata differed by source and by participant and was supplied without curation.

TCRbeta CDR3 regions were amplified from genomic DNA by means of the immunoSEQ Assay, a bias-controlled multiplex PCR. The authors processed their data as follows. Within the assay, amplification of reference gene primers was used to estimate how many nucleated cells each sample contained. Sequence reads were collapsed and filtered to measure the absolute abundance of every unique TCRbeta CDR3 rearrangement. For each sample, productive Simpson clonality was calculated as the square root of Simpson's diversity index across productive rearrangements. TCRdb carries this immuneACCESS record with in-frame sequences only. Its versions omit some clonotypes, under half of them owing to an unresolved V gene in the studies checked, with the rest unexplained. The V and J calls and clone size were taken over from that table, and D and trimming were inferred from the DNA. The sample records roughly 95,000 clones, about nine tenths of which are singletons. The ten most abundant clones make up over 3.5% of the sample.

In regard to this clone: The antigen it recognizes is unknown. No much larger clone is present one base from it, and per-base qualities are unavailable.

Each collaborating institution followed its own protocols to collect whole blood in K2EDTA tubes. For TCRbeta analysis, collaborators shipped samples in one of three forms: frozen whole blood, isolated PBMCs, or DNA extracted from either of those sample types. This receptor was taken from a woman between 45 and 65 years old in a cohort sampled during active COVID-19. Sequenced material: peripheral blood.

The CDR3 protein sequence reads: CASSQTTGLRETQYF. The DNA reads TGCGCCAGCAGCCAAACGACAGGGTTGAGGGAGACCCAGTACTTC. Recombination linked TRBV4-1 to TRBJ2-5, with 7 bases in between that match TRBD1. At the junction V is shortened by 2 bases and J by 5 bases; bases outside the gene matches: 8. The CDR3 runs 15 amino acids, cysteine and phenylalanine included. The sequence is cut down to CDR3 DNA, 45 bases in frame from base 1. The germline V gene specifies MGHRA as CDR1 and YSYEKL as CDR2.